What follows describes a single TCR beta chain. Germline V CDR1 and CDR2: MNHEY, SMNVEV (reference sequence). J gave up 3 bases and V 8 bases, and 13 bases lay outside the gene matches. The CDR3 consists of 15 residues. This sample was included in a study of blood T cell repertoires in COVID-19. Across the whole study: Samples taken during acute and convalescent COVID-19 were collected in the United States, Italy and Spain. The analysed material was cDNA or gDNA that came from T cells, B-cell-depleted T cells, or PBMCs.

In the original workflow: The authors estimated nucleated cell counts from reference gene primer amplification. Produced via immunoSEQ multiplex PCR; TCRdb's table is partial and in-frame only. V and J calls and clone size are copied from that table; D and trimming were computed from the DNA. The table lists about 58,000 clones, approximately 90% of them singletons. J is TRBJ2-7 and V is TRBV27; 7 positions match TRBD2. The material sequenced was peripheral blood. The receptor's source is a woman aged 70-85 years with active COVID-19. Here the CDR3 DNA reads TGTGCCAGCGTTAGCGGGCACCCTACAAACTACGAGCAGTACTTC. Its translation is CASVSGHPTNYEQYF.